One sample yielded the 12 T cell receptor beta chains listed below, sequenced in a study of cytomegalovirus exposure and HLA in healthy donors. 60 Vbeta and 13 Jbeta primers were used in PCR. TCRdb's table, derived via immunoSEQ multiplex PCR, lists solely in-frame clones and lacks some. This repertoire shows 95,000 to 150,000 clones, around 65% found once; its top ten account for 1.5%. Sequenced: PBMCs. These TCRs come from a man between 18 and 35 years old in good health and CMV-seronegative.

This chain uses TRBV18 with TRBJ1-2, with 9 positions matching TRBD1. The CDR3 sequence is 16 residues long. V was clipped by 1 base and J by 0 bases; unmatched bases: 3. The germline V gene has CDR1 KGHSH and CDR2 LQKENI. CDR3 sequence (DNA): TGTGCCAGCTCACCACGGGGACAGGGCCCTAACTATGGCTACACCTTC. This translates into CASSPRGQGPNYGYTF.

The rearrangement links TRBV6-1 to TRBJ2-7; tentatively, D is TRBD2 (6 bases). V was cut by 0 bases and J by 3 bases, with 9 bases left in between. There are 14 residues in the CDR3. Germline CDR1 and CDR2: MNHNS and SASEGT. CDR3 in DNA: TGTGCCAGCAGTGAAGCGGCGGGGTACTACGAGCAGTACTTC. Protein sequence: CASSEAAGYYEQYF.

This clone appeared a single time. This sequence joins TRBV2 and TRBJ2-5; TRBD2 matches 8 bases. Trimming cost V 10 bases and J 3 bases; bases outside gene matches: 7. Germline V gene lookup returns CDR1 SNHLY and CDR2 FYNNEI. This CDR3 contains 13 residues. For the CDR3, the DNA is TGTGCCACCAGCGGGACTAGTAAAGAGACCCAGTACTTC. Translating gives CATSGTSKETQYF.

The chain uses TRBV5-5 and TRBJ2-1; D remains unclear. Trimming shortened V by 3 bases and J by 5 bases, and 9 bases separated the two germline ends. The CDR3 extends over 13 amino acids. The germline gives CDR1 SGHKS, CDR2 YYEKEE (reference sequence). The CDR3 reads CASSSDSNNEQFF. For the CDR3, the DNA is TGTGCCAGCAGCTCCGACTCTAACAATGAGCAGTTCTTC.

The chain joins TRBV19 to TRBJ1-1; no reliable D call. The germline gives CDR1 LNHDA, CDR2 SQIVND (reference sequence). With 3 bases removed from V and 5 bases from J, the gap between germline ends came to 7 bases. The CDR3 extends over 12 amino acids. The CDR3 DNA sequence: TGTGCCAGTAGTATTCCCTTGACTGAAGCTTTCTTT. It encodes CASSIPLTEAFF.

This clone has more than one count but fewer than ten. The CDR3 is CASRTTGGSNQPQHF. CDR3 nucleotide sequence: TGTGCCAGCAGGACCACAGGGGGCAGCAATCAGCCCCAGCATTTT. The chain is built from TRBV2 and TRBJ1-5; 9 positions match TRBD1. CDR1 is SNHLY and CDR2 is FYNNEI in the germline V gene. With V trimmed by 6 bases and J by 1 base, 4 bases remained unmatched. The CDR3 has 15 amino acids. The complete variable domain, with remaining parts taken from reference TRBV2 and TRBJ1-5, reads EPEVTQTPSHQVTQMGQEVILRCVPISNHLYFYWYRQILGQKVEFLVSFYNNEISEKSEIFDDQFSVERPDGSNFTLKIRSTKLEDSAMYFCASRTTGGSNQPQHFGDGTRLSIL.

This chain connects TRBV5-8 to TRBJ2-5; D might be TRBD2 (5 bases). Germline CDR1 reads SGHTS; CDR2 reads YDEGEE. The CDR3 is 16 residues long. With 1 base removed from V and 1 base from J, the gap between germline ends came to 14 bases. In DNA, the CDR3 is TGTGCCAGCAGCTTGAGCGGAGACCTTATCCAAGAGACCCAGTACTTC. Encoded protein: CASSLSGDLIQETQYF.

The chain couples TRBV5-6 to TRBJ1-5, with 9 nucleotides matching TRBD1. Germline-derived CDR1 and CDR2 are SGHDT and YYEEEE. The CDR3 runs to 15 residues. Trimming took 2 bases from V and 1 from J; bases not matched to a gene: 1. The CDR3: CASSLGQGSNQPQHF. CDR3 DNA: TGTGCCAGCAGCTTAGGACAGGGGAGCAATCAGCCCCAGCATTTT.

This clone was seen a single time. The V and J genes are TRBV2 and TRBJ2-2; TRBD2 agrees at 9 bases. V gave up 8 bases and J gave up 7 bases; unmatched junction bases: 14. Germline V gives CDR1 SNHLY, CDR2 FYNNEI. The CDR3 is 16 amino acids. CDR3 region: CASSGTSLAGGGELFF. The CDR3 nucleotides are TGTGCCAGCTCCGGGACTAGCTTGGCGGGGGGCGGGGAGCTGTTTTTT.

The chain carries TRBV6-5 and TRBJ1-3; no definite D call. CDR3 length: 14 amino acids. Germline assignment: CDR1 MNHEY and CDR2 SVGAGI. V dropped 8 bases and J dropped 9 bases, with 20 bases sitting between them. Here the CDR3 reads CASPSLAFGGTIYF. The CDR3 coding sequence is TGTGCCAGCCCGAGTTTGGCCTTCGGCGGCACCATATATTTT.

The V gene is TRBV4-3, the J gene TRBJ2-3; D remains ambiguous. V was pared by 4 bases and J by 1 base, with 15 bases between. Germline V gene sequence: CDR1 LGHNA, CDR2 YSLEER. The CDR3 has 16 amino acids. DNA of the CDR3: TGCGCCAGCAGCCGCGTTATCGGGTCGGGCACAGATACGCAGTATTTT. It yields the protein CASSRVIGSGTDTQYF.

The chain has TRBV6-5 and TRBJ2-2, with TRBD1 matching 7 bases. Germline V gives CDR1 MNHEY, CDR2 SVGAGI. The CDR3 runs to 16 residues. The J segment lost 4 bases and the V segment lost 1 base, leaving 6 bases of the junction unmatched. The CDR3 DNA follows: TGTGCCAGCAGTTACTTTGGGACAGAGTCCACCGGGGAGCTGTTTTTT. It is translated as CASSYFGTESTGELFF.